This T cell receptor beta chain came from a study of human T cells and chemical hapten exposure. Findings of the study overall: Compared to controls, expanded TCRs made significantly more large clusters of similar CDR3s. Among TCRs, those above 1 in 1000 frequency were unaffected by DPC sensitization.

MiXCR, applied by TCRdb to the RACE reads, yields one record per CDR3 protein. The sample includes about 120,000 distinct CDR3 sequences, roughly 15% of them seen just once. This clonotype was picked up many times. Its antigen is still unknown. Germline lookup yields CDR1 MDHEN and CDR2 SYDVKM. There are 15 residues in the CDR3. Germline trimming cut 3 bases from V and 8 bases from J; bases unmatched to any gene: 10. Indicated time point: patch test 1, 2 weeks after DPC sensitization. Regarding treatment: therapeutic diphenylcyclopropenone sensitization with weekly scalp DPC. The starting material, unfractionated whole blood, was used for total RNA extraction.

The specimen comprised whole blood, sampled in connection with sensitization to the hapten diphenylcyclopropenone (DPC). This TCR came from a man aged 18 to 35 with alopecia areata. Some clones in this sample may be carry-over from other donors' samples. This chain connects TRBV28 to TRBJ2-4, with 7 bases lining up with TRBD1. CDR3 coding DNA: TGTGCCAGCAGTTTTCTTACAGGGGACGGGGACATTCAGTACTTC. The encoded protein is CASSFLTGDGDIQYF.